The present TCR beta chain was sequenced within a study of T cells after yellow fever vaccination. TCRdb processed the 5' RACE reads anew with MiXCR; each CDR3 protein has one entry. The table records 450,000 to 550,000 distinct CDR3 sequences, about a fifth of them present only once. The germline V gene has CDR1 SQVTM and CDR2 ANQGSEA. The CDR3 extends over 8 residues, inclusive of both ends. There are a few counts of this clonotype. The DNA is left out, because the CDR3 cannot be placed on it with certainty; the CDR3 is given as TCRdb lists it. V is TRBV29-1 and J is TRBJ1-1. This sample comprised PBMCs, obtained 15 days after the yellow fever booster vaccination. The receptor was derived from a man aged 30-40 years who received the YFV17D yellow fever vaccine. The CDR3 region is CSVGLGIF.